The clone carrying this T cell receptor (beta chain) was seen a handful of times. This CDR3 is 15 amino acids long. Trimming cost V 5 bases and J 4 bases; bases outside gene matches: 6. The germline CDR1 and CDR2 sequences are SGHTA and FQGNSA. Using unique molecular identifiers, the investigators prepared the TCRbeta library. Each CDR3 protein is one row after TCRdb ran MiXCR on the PCR reads. The repertoire holds 360,000 or so distinct CDR3 sequences, with roughly 20% as singletons. The data belong to a study of T-cell reconstitution after alpha-beta-depleted transplantation in children. Material: PBMCs from the stem cell graft donor, obtained from the stem cell graft. This sequence joins TRBV7-2 and TRBJ2-3; 10 positions agree with TRBD2. This clonotype was obtained from a human donor who donated a stem cell graft to a child with acute myeloid leukemia. The CDR3 DNA sequence: TGTGCCAGCAGCGCGCTAGCGGGAGTGGCAGATACGCAGTATTTT. It is translated as CASSALAGVADTQYF. Variable domain in full (rest from reference TRBV7-2 and TRBJ2-3): GAGVSQSPSNKVTEKGKDVELRCDPISGHTALYWYRQSLGQGLEFLIYFQGNSAPDKSGLPSDRFSAERTGGSVSTLTIQRTQQEDSAVYLCASSALAGVADTQYFGPGTRLTVL.